This T cell receptor (beta chain) was sequenced for a study of identical twins. Findings and caveats of the study: Insertions were reduced in abundant cord blood beta clonotypes but not in memory repertoires.

The CDR3 covers 14 residues. In germline, CDR1 is DFQATT, CDR2 SNEGSKA (reference sequence). V shed 3 bases, J shed 8 bases, and the junction held 7 bases outside the gene matches. This clonotype was counted only a few times. Its antigen is not known. Each CDR3 protein is one row after TCRdb ran MiXCR on the 5' RACE reads. There are over 600,000 distinct CDR3 sequences in the sample; 21% occur only once, and 4% to 4.5% lies in the top ten. This same sample was also taken into another study, of T cells expressing NK-cell markers.

The TCR sequence derives from a woman under 30 in good health. The V gene is TRBV20-1, the J gene TRBJ2-1; TRBD2 matches at 10 bases. Sequenced sample: PBMCs. In nucleotides, the CDR3 is TGCAGTGCTAGTCTAGCGGGAGTGGTGGATGAGCAGTTCTTC. As protein: CSASLAGVVDEQFF.